This T cell receptor (beta chain) came from a study of blood T cell repertoires in COVID-19. Study as a whole: Sources were T cells, B-cell-depleted T cells, or PBMCs; the material itself was cDNA or gDNA.

Per the study methods: Reference gene primer amplification gave estimated nucleated cell counts. Measured with immunoSEQ multiplex PCR; TCRdb has only the in-frame clones, and not every one. That table supplies the V and J calls and clone size; D and trimming were determined from the DNA. The profile shows about 300,000 clones, around 89% of them singletons. Sequences were obtained from peripheral blood. The receptor was isolated from a man aged 40-50 years with acute or convalescent COVID-19.

The chain's CDR3 is CASRGPNQPQHF. CDR3 nucleotide sequence: TGTGCCAGCAGGGGGCCCAATCAGCCCCAGCATTTT. J is TRBJ1-5 and V is TRBV6-5; a possible D gene is TRBD1 (5 bases). Looked up from germline, CDR1 is MNHEY and CDR2 is SVGAGI. Trimming left V 6 bases short and J 3 bases short, with 6 bases between. The CDR3 totals 12 residues.